The rows below give T cell receptor beta chains drawn from one sample of a study of CD8 T cells in ankylosing spondylitis. TCRdb ran MiXCR on the 5' RACE reads and lists one entry per CDR3 protein. Of 200,000 to 250,000 distinct CDR3 sequences listed, about 7% were seen once; the top ten hold approximately 15%. Sequencing used blood, either unsorted or a sorted T cell fraction (not recorded which). The origin of the receptors is a male donor with ankylosing spondylitis. Each CDR3 is given with its conserved first and last residue. Each record gives: V gene, J gene, clone size, D gene, CDR3 protein, CDR3 DNA. D genes are given only for firm matches. A row's size may be missing; if present it is once, few, many or a size class.

>TRBV11-3|TRBJ2-5|many|.
CASSKRAGVIGKETQYF
TGTGCCAGCAGCAAGCGTGCAGGGGTGATTGGTAAAGAGACCCAGTACTTC
>TRBV20-1|TRBJ1-1|many|.
CSLPRGTEAFF
TGCAGCCTCCCACGGGGGACTGAAGCTTTCTTT
>TRBV14|TRBJ2-1|many|.
CASSQGGSYNEQFF
TGTGCCAGCAGCCAAGGAGGCTCCTACAATGAGCAGTTCTTC
>TRBV6-1|TRBJ2-7|many|.
CASSPDEPVYEQYF
TGTGCCAGCAGCCCTGATGAACCAGTTTACGAGCAGTACTTC
>TRBV20-1|TRBJ1-5|few|.
CSARDLQESYQPQHF
TGCAGTGCTAGAGATCTACAGGAATCTTATCAGCCCCAGCATTTT
>TRBV7-9|TRBJ2-7|few|.
CASSFAQGGEQYF
TGTGCCAGCAGCTTTGCACAGGGAGGCGAGCAGTACTTC
>TRBV7-9|TRBJ2-5|many|.
CASWGQGAYF
.
>TRBV10-3|TRBJ2-5|many|.
CAISEGQETQYF
TGTGCCATCAGTGAAGGGCAAGAGACCCAGTACTTC
>TRBV29-1|TRBJ2-7|few|TRBD2
CSVAGGGFYEQYF
TGCAGCGTGGCGGGGGGGGGATTCTACGAGCAGTACTTC
>TRBV7-1|TRBJ1-4|.|.
CASSTRAVLMGEKLFF
TGTGCCAGCAGCACTAGGGCAGTTCTTATGGGTGAAAAACTGTTTTTT
>TRBV7-9|TRBJ2-1|many|.
CAGARGYNEQFF
TGTGCCGGCGCTAGGGGCTACAATGAGCAGTTCTTC
>TRBV6-1|TRBJ1-1|many|.
CASSETAYSAFF
TGTGCCAGCAGTGAGACCGCTTATTCTGCTTTCTTT
>TRBV7-8|TRBJ1-5|many|.
CASSLTRDTWNQPQHF
TGTGCCAGCAGCTTAACCCGGGACACTTGGAATCAGCCCCAGCATTTT
>TRBV27|TRBJ2-7|many|.
CASSPRTAPYEQYF
TGTGCCAGCAGTCCAAGGACAGCCCCCTACGAGCAGTACTTC
>TRBV4-1|TRBJ2-5|many|.
CASSQGSGFQETQYF
TGCGCCAGCAGCCAAGGTTCTGGATTTCAAGAGACCCAGTACTTC
>TRBV6-5|TRBJ1-2|few|.
CASSYSSGSVYGYTF
TGTGCCAGCAGTTACTCCTCAGGGAGTGTCTATGGCTACACCTTC
>TRBV27|TRBJ1-5|many|.
CASSLGAGERTQPQHF
TGTGCCAGCAGTTTAGGGGCGGGGGAGAGGACTCAGCCCCAGCATTTT
>TRBV7-9|TRBJ2-7|many|.
CASSSISTYEQYF
TGTGCCAGCAGTTCCATTTCGACCTACGAGCAGTACTTC
>TRBV11-2|TRBJ2-3|.|.
CASSLVWGPSPTDTQYF
TGTGCCAGCAGCTTAGTATGGGGGCCGAGCCCCACAGATACGCAGTATTTT
>TRBV28|TRBJ2-1|.|.
CASSFRGRPYNEQFF
TGTGCCAGCAGTTTTCGGGGGCGCCCCTACAATGAGCAGTTCTTC
>TRBV7-9|TRBJ2-6|.|.
CASSASRANVLTF
TGTGCCAGCAGCGCTAGCCGGGCCAACGTCCTGACTTTC
>TRBV13|TRBJ2-1|many|.
CASSPRTNEQFF
TGTGCCAGCAGCCCGCGGACCAATGAGCAGTTCTTC
>TRBV7-8|TRBJ2-3|many|.
CASSFPGTSSTDTQYF
TGTGCCAGCAGCTTCCCCGGGACTTCTAGCACAGATACGCAGTATTTT
>TRBV9|TRBJ2-3|many|.
CASSAYSTDTQYF
TGTGCCAGCAGCGCCTACAGCACAGATACGCAGTATTTT